The present entry profiles one T cell receptor (beta chain) with its context. One end of the junction fails to match germline, which may point to a read error. The data originate from a study of blood T cells in healthy people across ages. Sample-barcoded 5' priming and a J-beta primer mix drove a second PCR of roughly 6 to 12 cycles. TCRdb analysed the 5' RACE reads with MiXCR anew, one entry per CDR3 protein. The top ten hold 13% of the sample, which has fewer than 950,000 distinct CDR3 sequences, around 36% seen once. CDR3 length: 16 residues. Germline V CDR1 and CDR2: SGDLS, YYNGEE. This sequence originates from a young man in good health. The chain employs TRBV9 and TRBJ1-2; 7 nucleotides agree with TRBD1. Source material: blood. The DNA for the CDR3 is TGTGCCAGCAGCGTAGCTCCAGGACAGGCTAACTATGGCCACACCTTC. Its protein product is CASSVAPGQANYGHTF.